The subject of this entry is one TCR beta chain. Its antigen is currently unknown. Libraries were prepared by immunoSEQ multiplex PCR; TCRdb keeps only in-frame clonotypes and omits some of them. The table records 5,500 to 7,500 clones, roughly 85% of them present only once. Time point defined: cycle 4 day 1 (C4D1), after around six weeks of nivolumab. All patients experienced relapse after autologous stem cell transplantation, and brentuximab vedotin exposure was variable. Losses at the gene ends were 5 bases for V and 8 bases for J; bases not matched to a gene: 8. Germline CDR1 and CDR2: MDHEN and SYDVKM. The CDR3 totals 13 residues. These data originate in a study of PD-1 blockade in classical Hodgkin lymphoma. Study-wide context: Patients had nivolumab dosed at 3 mg/kg, delivered intravenously every 2 weeks. The study, taken as a whole, reports: In newly diagnosed patients, baseline TCR diversity was reportedly below that of healthy donors. Newly diagnosed patients and complete responders had comparable diversity at baseline. Only CD4+ TCR diversity, not CD8+, had risen significantly by C4D1.

The starting material was peripheral blood mononuclear cells (PBMCs), obtained before the fourth cycle of nivolumab. The chain has TRBV28 and TRBJ1-2; 7 bases fit TRBD1. The sequence was collected from a human donor with classical Hodgkin lymphoma. In DNA form, the CDR3 reads TGTGCCAGCAGTCCCGACAGGGTCCGGGGCTACACCTTC. Amino acids: CASSPDRVRGYTF.